This TCR beta chain is drawn from a study of T-cell reconstitution after alpha-beta-depleted transplantation in children. Study results and limitations: The origin of alpha-beta T cells about two months after transplant was reportedly several hundred expanded graft clones.

At least ten counts were recorded for this clonotype. What it recognizes is unknown. Using unique molecular identifiers, the investigators prepared the TCRbeta library. Using its own MiXCR run on the PCR reads, TCRdb lists one record per CDR3 protein. The top ten hold 23% of the sample, which has approximately 300,000 distinct CDR3 sequences, 11% seen once. Germline lookup yields CDR1 SEHNR and CDR2 FQNEAQ (reference sequence). With 5 bases removed from V and 12 bases from J, the gap between germline ends came to 16 bases. This CDR3 region has 13 residues. The V gene is TRBV7-9, the J gene TRBJ1-4; D remains unclear. This sample comprised peripheral blood, obtained 180 days after TCRalphabeta/CD19-depleted stem cell transplant. The source is a male patient aged 2-15 years who had a stem cell transplant for chronic granulomatous disease, so the T cells may come from the graft donor. The CDR3 spells CASSQSFKEELFF. For the CDR3, the DNA is TGTGCCAGCAGCCAAAGCTTTAAAGAGGAACTGTTTTTT. Using reference TRBV7-9 and TRBJ1-4 for the parts outside the CDR3, the full variable domain is DTGVSQNPRHKITKRGQNVTFRCDPISEHNRLYWYRQTLGQGPEFLTYFQNEAQLEKSRLLSDRFSAERPKGSFSTLEIQRTEQGDSAMYLCASSQSFKEELFFGSGTQLSVL.